This entry describes one TCR beta chain. In its sample, this clonotype was seen a few times. Its cognate antigen has yet to be identified. No base quality information exists; no much larger clone differs at one position. The receptor library was made with 5' RACE. The run used an Illumina HiSeq 2000. A universal primer binding site was added through template switching, and the final cDNA carried a unique molecular identifier so that TCR cDNA molecules could be counted accurately. First-strand cDNA for TCR alpha and beta chains was synthesized from specific primers in the conserved constant-segment region. To control for contamination, each cDNA library was double barcoded with a SMART-Mk sample barcode plus Illumina barcodes. Two successive PCR steps introduced TruSeq adapter sequences along with Illumina sample barcodes. The TCR alpha and beta cDNA libraries were sequenced on the Illumina HiSeq platform using custom primers. As for the original processing: MiGEC processed the raw reads to extract unique molecular identifiers, while MiXCR was used to determine the CDR3 positions. For each individual, recombination models were inferred using an EM algorithm with the repgenHMM and IGoR tools. Shared clonotypes were analyzed with the tcR package in R, and sharing was normalized by the product of cloneset sizes. Out-of-frame nonproductive sequences were analyzed to study raw recombination free of thymic and clonal selection effects. Through fastp at Q25 and MiXCR, TCRdb rebuilt clones from the public reads, retaining in-frame beta chains. Every distinct CDR3 protein forms one entry, paired with its most common genes and DNA. These V and J calls rely on TCRdb rather than the paper's analysis. The table for this sample lists some 660,000 distinct CDR3 sequences; 8.6% of them were counted only once. The ten largest clonotypes hold approximately 0.89% of the sample.

Every donor in the study was a healthy Caucasian. Three pairs of female monozygotic twins, all aged 18 to 29 years, made up the twin cohort. RNA for TCR libraries was isolated from peripheral blood mononuclear cells. The CDR3 holds 12 amino acids from the cysteine to the phenylalanine. Only CDR3 DNA is held: 36 bases, read in frame from base 1. As encoded in the germline V gene, CDR1 is SNHLY while CDR2 is FYNNEI. The junction shows trimming of 4 bases on V and 10 bases on J, and the gene matches do not reach 4 bases of it. This specimen belongs to a study of identical twins (dated by TCRdb to the mid-2010s). For the study in its entirety: To test whether fetal clonotypes persist, the study used deep sequencing on TCR alpha and beta repertoires from monozygotic twins, unrelated adults of various ages, and cord blood. Replicate twin experiments were performed at different times using different library preparation protocols to rule out contamination. Study-wide findings and limitations: Abundant cord blood beta clonotypes carried fewer insertions; young adult naive repertoires showed a weaker similar trend, while memory repertoires showed none. In beta out-of-frame sequences, excess twin sharing was weaker, because having fewer shared sequences lowered the signal-to-noise ratio. Out-of-frame TCR alpha sequences shared between twins showed an excess of low generation-probability sequences compared with coincidental sharing between unrelated individuals. In monozygotic twins, out-of-frame TCR alpha sharing was systematically underestimated by recombination models, although the models agreed with sharing between unrelated individuals. Invariant T cells such as MAIT and iNKT could partly confound zero-insertion analyses, though diverse VJ usage argued against this for most clonotypes. Because the same donors could not be followed over many years, conclusions were based on cross-sectional statistical analysis.

The same specimen was also included in a second study, on yellow fever vaccine responses in identical twins. From that second study: The authors reported that the T cell response to vaccination in identical twins appeared partly convergent and partly personalized. In the study, vaccine-responding T cell clones were precisely tracked in identical twins.

The sequence is built from TRBV2 and TRBJ2-1; 7 bases in between match TRBD1. The sequence derives from a woman between 18 and 29 years old in good health. The material sequenced was PBMCs. The CDR3: CASSGGQAEQFF. The DNA sequence is TGTGCCAGCAGTGGTGGACAGGCAGAGCAGTTCTTC.